What follows are 5 T cell receptor beta chains derived from one specimen sequenced in a study of tumor-infiltrating lymphocytes in oesophageal squamous cell carcinoma. TCRdb re-called the PCR reads with MiXCR, one entry per CDR3 protein. The sample consists of about 22,000 distinct CDR3 sequences, around 33% of them appearing once. The sequencing sample was made of esophageal tumor tissue. These receptors were taken from a male donor with esophageal squamous cell carcinoma.

This clonotype was observed at least ten times. The gene calls are TRBV12-3 or TRBV12-4 and TRBJ2-1; tentative D call: TRBD2 (5 bases). Trimming took 3 bases from V and 7 from J, leaving 16 bases between them. This CDR3 comprises 15 residues. CDR3 loop: CASSFTGSVGNEQFF. CDR3 bases: TGTGCCAGCAGTTTTACGGGAAGTGTAGGAAATGAGCAGTTCTTC.

The rearrangement joins TRBV12-3 or TRBV12-4 to TRBJ2-2; the D gene could be TRBD1 or TRBD2 (6 bases each). The CDR3 consists of 16 residues. The germline V and J ends were trimmed by 3 bases and 3 bases, with 14 bases remaining between them. This CDR3 is CASSFLGGLYTGELFF. The CDR3 nucleotides are TGTGCCAGCAGTTTTTTAGGGGGGCTTTACACCGGGGAGCTGTTTTTT.

By share of the sample, this clonotype is medium-sized. The chain couples TRBV7-2 to TRBJ1-1, with 8 bases fitting TRBD1. This CDR3 spans 13 amino acids. J gave up 8 bases and V 5 bases, and 7 bases lay outside the gene matches. CDR1 is SGHTA and CDR2 is FQGNSA in the germline V gene. The CDR3 nucleotides are TGTGCCAGCAGCGCCAACCGACAGGGGGAAGCTTTCTTT. This gives the protein CASSANRQGEAFF.

The V and J genes are TRBV27 and TRBJ1-5; D remains unclear. Germline CDR1 MNHEY, CDR2 SMNVEV (reference sequence). This CDR3 has 15 amino acids. Trimming shortened V by 2 bases and J by 3 bases, and 11 bases separated the two germline ends. This CDR3 is CASSLVQGNNQPQHF. Written as DNA, the CDR3 is TGTGCCAGCAGTTTAGTCCAAGGGAACAATCAGCCCCAGCATTTT.

The table lists this clonotype with a few counts. The chain recombines TRBV28 with TRBJ2-3, with 12 bases that match TRBD1. The CDR3 loop spans 16 amino acids. The germline V gene encodes CDR1 MDHEN and CDR2 SYDVKM. The J segment lost 4 bases and the V segment lost 6 bases, leaving 8 bases of the junction unmatched. CDR3 protein: CASRGTGGKWADTQYF. CDR3 DNA: TGTGCCAGCAGGGGGACAGGGGGCAAGTGGGCAGATACGCAGTATTTT. The entire variable domain, with the rest obtained from reference TRBV28 and TRBJ2-3, is as follows: DVKVTQSSRYLVKRTGEKVFLECVQDMDHENMFWYRQDPGLGLRLIYFSYDVKMKEKGDIPEGYSVSREKKERFSLILESASTNQTSMYLCASRGTGGKWADTQYFGPGTRLTVL.